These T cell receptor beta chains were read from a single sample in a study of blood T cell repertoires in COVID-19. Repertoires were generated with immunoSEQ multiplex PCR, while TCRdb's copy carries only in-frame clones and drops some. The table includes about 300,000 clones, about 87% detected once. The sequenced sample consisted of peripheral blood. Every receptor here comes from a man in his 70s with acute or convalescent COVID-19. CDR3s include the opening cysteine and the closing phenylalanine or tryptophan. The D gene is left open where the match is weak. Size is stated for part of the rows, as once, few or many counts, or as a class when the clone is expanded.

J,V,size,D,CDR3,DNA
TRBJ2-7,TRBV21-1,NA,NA,CASSKTLGTSGGPYTYEQYF,TGTGCCAGCAGCAAAACCCTGGGTACTAGCGGGGGGCCGTACACCTACGAGCAGTACTTC
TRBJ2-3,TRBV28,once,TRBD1,CASSFASGTVYGTDTQYF,TGTGCCAGCAGTTTCGCCTCCGGGACAGTATATGGCACAGATACGCAGTATTTT
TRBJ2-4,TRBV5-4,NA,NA,CASSTQVGAKGIQYF,TGTGCCAGCTCGACCCAGGTAGGGGCGAAGGGCATTCAGTACTTC
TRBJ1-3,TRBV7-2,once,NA,CASSLDNSGNTIYF,TGTGCCAGCAGCTTAGACAACTCTGGAAACACCATATATTTT
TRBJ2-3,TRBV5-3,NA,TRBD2,CARSLGTSGGEDTQYF,TGTGCCAGAAGCTTGGGGACTAGCGGGGGGGAAGATACGCAGTATTTT
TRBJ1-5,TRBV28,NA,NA,CASSDSGRGNQPQHF,TGTGCCAGCAGTGACTCCGGACGGGGTAATCAGCCCCAGCATTTT
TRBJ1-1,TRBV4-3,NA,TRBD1,CASSQDLRTGVEAFF,TGCGCCAGCAGCCAAGATCTTAGGACAGGGGTCGAAGCTTTCTTT
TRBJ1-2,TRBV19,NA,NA,CASSIGGSRYGYTF,TGTGCCAGTAGTATTGGGGGCTCCAGATATGGCTACACCTTC
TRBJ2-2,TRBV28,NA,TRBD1,CASQHGQGNTGELFF,TGTGCCAGCCAACATGGACAGGGGAACACCGGGGAGCTGTTTTTT
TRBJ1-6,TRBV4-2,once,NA,CASSHSLPRPGSSPLHF,TGTGCCAGCAGCCACAGCCTCCCGCGTCCGGGGAGTTCACCCCTCCACTTT
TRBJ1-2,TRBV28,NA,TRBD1,CASIGQGRGYTF,TGTGCCAGCATCGGACAGGGACGAGGCTACACCTTC
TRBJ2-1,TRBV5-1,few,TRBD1,CASSLGQDYNEQFF,TGCGCCAGCAGCCTGGGACAGGACTACAATGAGCAGTTCTTC
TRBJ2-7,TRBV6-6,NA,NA,CASSYSGIRGEQYF,TGTGCCAGCAGTTACTCGGGTATACGAGGGGAGCAGTACTTC
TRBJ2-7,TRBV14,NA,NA,CASSGLRGYEQYF,TGTGCCAGCAGCGGCCTCAGGGGCTACGAGCAGTACTTC
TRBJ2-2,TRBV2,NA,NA,CASSGTITGELFF,TGTGCCAGCAGCGGGACAATTACCGGGGAGCTGTTTTTT
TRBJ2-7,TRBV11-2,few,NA,CASSQFYEQYF,TGTGCCAGCAGCCAATTCTACGAGCAGTACTTC
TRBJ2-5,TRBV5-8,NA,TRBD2,CASSFTGGETQYF,TGTGCCAGCAGCTTTACGGGAGGGGAGACCCAGTACTTC
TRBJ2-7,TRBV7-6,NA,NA,CASSQGVGENYEQYF,TGTGCCAGCAGCCAAGGTGTGGGCGAGAACTACGAGCAGTACTTC
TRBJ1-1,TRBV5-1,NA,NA,CASSPEIGGRPSFF,TGCGCCAGCAGCCCGGAAATTGGGGGCCGACCCTCCTTCTTT
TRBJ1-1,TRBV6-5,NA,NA,CASRPGQNTEAFF,TGTGCCAGCAGACCCGGACAGAACACTGAAGCTTTCTTT
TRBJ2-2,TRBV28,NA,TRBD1,CASSSPGHRGEKTGELFF,TGTGCCAGCAGTTCCCCCGGCCACAGGGGCGAGAAAACCGGGGAGCTGTTTTTT
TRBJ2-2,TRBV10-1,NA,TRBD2,CASSGGGAGELFF,TGCGCCAGCAGTGGGGGGGGAGCCGGGGAGCTGTTTTTT
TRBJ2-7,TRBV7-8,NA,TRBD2,CASSLTGGGAYPYEQYF,TGTGCCAGCAGCTTAACAGGCGGGGGGGCTTACCCCTACGAGCAGTACTTC
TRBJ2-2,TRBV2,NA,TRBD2,CASSEFLAGAGELFF,TGTGCCAGCAGTGAGTTCCTAGCGGGAGCCGGGGAGCTGTTTTTT
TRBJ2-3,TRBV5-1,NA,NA,CASSGADTDTQYF,TGCGCCAGCAGCGGAGCGGACACAGATACGCAGTATTTT
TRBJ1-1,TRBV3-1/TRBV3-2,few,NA,CASRRGDTEAFF,TGTGCCAGCAGGCGGGGGGATACTGAAGCTTTCTTT
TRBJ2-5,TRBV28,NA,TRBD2,CASSLLAGGFRETQYF,TGTGCCAGCAGTTTATTAGCGGGGGGGTTTCGGGAGACCCAGTACTTC
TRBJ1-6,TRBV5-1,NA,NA,CASSLLGLDSPLHF,TGCGCCAGCAGCTTGTTGGGTCTAGATTCACCCCTCCACTTT
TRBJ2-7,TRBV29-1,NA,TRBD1,CSVGQGVSYEQYF,TGCAGCGTTGGCCAGGGGGTGTCCTACGAGCAGTACTTC
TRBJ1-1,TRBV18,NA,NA,CASSPTGYTEAFF,TGTGCCAGCTCACCGACAGGTTATACTGAAGCTTTCTTT
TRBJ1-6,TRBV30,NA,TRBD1,CAWSPGTGYSPLHF,TGTGCCTGGAGTCCCGGGACAGGGTATTCACCCCTCCACTTT
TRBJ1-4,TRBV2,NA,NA,CASGRYATNEKLFF,TGTGCCAGCGGGAGGTATGCAACTAATGAAAAACTGTTTTTT
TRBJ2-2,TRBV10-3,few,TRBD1,CAIRRTGGTGELFF,TGTGCCATCAGAAGGACAGGAGGAACCGGGGAGCTGTTTTTT
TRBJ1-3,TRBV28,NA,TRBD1,CASTPGGSGNTIYF,TGTGCCAGCACTCCAGGGGGTTCTGGAAACACCATATATTTT
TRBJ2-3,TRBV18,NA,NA,CASSPGGFTDTQYF,TGTGCCAGCTCACCTGGCGGCTTCACAGATACGCAGTATTTT
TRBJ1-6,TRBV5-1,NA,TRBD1,CASSLAGQGRSPLHF,TGCGCCAGCAGCTTGGCGGGACAGGGAAGGTCACCCCTCCACTTT
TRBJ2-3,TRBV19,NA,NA,CASSKTSSRADTQYF,TGTGCCAGTAGTAAGACTAGTAGTCGGGCAGATACGCAGTATTTT
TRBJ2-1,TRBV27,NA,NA,CASSLTSHSYNEQFF,TGTGCCAGCAGTTTAACTAGCCATTCCTACAATGAGCAGTTCTTC
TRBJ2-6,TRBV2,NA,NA,CASDGDSGANVLTF,TGTGCCAGCGACGGGGACTCTGGGGCCAACGTCCTGACTTTC
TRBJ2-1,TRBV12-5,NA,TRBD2,CASGALAGGTPQFF,TGTGCTAGTGGAGCACTAGCGGGGGGGACCCCGCAGTTCTTC
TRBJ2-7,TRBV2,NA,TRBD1,CASRYTGAQYF,TGTGCCAGCAGGTATACAGGGGCACAATACTTC
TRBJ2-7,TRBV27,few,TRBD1,CASSSSRTGGGNEQYF,TGTGCCAGCAGTTCCAGTCGGACAGGGGGTGGAAACGAGCAGTACTTC
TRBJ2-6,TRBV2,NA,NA,CASSEEAGLSSGANVLTF,TGTGCCAGCAGTGAAGAGGCAGGCCTGAGCTCTGGGGCCAACGTCCTGACTTTC
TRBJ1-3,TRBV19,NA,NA,CASSRAVNSGNTIYF,TGTGCCAGTAGTAGGGCCGTTAACTCTGGAAACACCATATATTTT
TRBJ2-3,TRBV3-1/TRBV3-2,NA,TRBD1,CASSPTGAGDTQYF,TGTGCCAGCAGCCCAACAGGGGCTGGAGATACGCAGTATTTT
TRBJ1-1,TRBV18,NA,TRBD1,CASSPLRDRATRAFF,TGTGCCAGCTCACCACTGAGGGACAGGGCAACGCGGGCTTTCTTT
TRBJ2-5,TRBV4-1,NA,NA,CASSQGPGETQYF,TGCGCCAGCAGCCAAGGGCCGGGGGAGACCCAGTACTTC
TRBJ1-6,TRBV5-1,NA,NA,CASSPTDGGWISPLHF,TGCGCCAGCAGCCCAACCGACGGGGGATGGATTTCACCCCTCCACTTT
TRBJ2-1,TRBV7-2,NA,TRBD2,CASSLLGTSSVNEQFF,TGTGCCAGCAGCTTACTAGGGACTAGCTCTGTCAATGAGCAGTTCTTC
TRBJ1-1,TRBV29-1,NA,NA,CSVDGLGMTGAGSAFF,TGCAGCGTCGATGGGTTGGGGATGACAGGCGCGGGCTCTGCTTTCTTT
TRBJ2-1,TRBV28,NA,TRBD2,CASSPIFGTSGMVGNEQFF,TGTGCCAGCAGCCCAATATTCGGGACTAGCGGGATGGTGGGTAATGAGCAGTTCTTC
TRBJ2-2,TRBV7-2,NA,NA,CASSAYRVDTGELFF,TGTGCCAGCAGCGCATACAGGGTGGACACCGGGGAGCTGTTTTTT